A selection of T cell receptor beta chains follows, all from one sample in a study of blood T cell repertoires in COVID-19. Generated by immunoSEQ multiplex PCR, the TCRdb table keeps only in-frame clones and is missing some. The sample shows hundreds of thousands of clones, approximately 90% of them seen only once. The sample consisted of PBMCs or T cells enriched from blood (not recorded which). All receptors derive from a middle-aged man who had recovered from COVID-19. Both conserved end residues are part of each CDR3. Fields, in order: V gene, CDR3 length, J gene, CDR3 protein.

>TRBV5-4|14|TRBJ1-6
CASSLERGGSPLHF
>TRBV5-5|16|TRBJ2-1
CASSLFRGGRDNEQFF
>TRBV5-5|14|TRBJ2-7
CASSLGQARYEQYF
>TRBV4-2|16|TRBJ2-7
CASSQEPGPSFYEQYF
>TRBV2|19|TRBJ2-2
CASRPRDISSLANTGELFF
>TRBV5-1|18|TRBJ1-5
CASSLDRGLFGFNQPQHF
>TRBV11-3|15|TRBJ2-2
CASSPVAGGTGELFF
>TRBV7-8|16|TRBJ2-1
CASSIPKASRADEQFF
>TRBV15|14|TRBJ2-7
CATSRDRGPGEQYF
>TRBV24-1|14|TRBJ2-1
CATSKGQYYNEQFF
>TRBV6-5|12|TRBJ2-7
CASSLDYYEQYF
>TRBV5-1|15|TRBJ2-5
CASSLGTGFQETQYF
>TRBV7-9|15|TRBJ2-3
CASSLTGAGADTQYF
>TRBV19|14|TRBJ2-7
CASSNAFGSYEQYF
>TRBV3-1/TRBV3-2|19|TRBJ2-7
CASSQDLRQFTFFSYEQYF
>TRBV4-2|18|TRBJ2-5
CASSQDAQRGGLGETQYF
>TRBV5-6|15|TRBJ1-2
CASSFLQGWGYGYTF
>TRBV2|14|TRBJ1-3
CASNGQGIGNTIYF
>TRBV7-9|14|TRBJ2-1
CASSLGLAGGSQFF
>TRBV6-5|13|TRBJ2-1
CASRGLNLNEQFF
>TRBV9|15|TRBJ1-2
CASSPLAGGDGGYTF
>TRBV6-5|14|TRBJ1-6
CASSLGQPNSPLHF
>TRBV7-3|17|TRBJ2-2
CASSRAGLAGVTGELFF
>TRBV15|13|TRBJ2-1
CATSRDFNNEQFF
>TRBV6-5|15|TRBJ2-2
CASSSWQGDTGELFF
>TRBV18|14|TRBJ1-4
CASSPEVTNEKLFF
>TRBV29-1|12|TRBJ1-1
CSVTGGLAEAFF
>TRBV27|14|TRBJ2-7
CASRRDIDNYEQYF
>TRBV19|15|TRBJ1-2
CASSIRIRVEYGYTF
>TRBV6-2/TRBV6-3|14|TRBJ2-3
CASSKQGFTDTQYF
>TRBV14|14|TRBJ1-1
CASSQAIWSTEAFF
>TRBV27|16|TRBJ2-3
CASSTIQTGNTDTQYF
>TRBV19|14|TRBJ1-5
CASSNRQGANVQHF
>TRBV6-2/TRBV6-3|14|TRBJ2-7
CASSILAGAYEQYF
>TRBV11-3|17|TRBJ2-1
CASSSLSGPGPYNEQFF
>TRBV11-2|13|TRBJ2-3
CASSQGRTDTQYF